Detailed here is one T cell receptor (beta chain). This clonotype was detected ten times or more. No antigen is known for it. Base qualities are missing; no much larger clone stands one base away. The data originate from a study of post-analysis software for immune sequencing data (dated by TCRdb to the mid-2010s). Background on the whole study: Recorded disease courses included relapsing-remitting, secondary progressive and progressive-relapsing multiple sclerosis, with some patients lacking subtype annotation. A subset of samples was prepared in parallel using single-end sample barcoding, then pooled and co-amplified after Illumina adapter ligation. The multiple sclerosis patient repertoires were compared with 10 or so previously published healthy control repertoires from donors aged about 6 to 25 years.

General findings and caveats noted by the study authors: Significantly higher frequencies in patients than in controls were found for roughly 5 TRBV segments, including TRBV5-6, TRBV5-1 and TRBV20-1. Significantly lower normalized Chao1 diversity was found in multiple sclerosis patients than in controls, suggesting substantial peripheral T-cell clonal expansion. Strong co-clustering of samples prepared in the same batch was shown by direct clustering with F measure, prompting a batch-effect correction. The control group was slightly older than the multiple sclerosis patient group.

To demonstrate the VDJtools post-analysis software, the study profiled TCR beta repertoires from the peripheral blood of about 13 young patients with multiple sclerosis. Multiple sclerosis patients were children and adolescents aged roughly 6 to 17 years. In the germline V gene (reference sequence), CDR1 corresponds to DFQATT and CDR2 to SNEGSKA. Relative to germline, V is 0 bases shorter and J is 6 bases shorter, with 23 bases between their ends. The CDR3 covers 17 residues, taking in both the cysteine and the phenylalanine. Only CDR3 DNA remains: 51 bases, in frame from the first base. The library was generated by PCR. These reads were obtained on an Illumina HiSeq 2500. To reduce PCR and sequencing biases, unique molecular identifiers were built into the TCR beta cDNA libraries. Per 1 to 10 million input T cells, approximately 500,000 cDNA molecules were obtained, such that each molecule approximated one T cell. Patient libraries were prepared and sequenced with the same protocol used for the earlier healthy control dataset. Within a given batch, samples were prepared together, multiplexed and sequenced on the same HiSeq lane. As for the original processing: MIGEC handled the raw barcoded reads, throwing out single-read molecular identifier groups before consensus assembly and CDR3 extraction. VDJtools was used for post-analysis of the clonotype tables, with diversity normalized by down-sampling every dataset to the smallest sample size. To correct batch-related cross-sample contamination, repertoire overlap clustering matched CDR3 amino acid sequences but not nucleotide sequences. The public reads were reprocessed in TCRdb via fastp at Q25 and MiXCR, keeping in-frame beta chains. Entries that share a CDR3 protein sequence are merged under the most common genes and DNA. In this record, the V and J calls reflect TCRdb's handling and not the investigators' own analysis. This sample is represented by around 250,000 distinct CDR3 sequences; less than 40% of them were singletons. The ten largest clones represent roughly 4.8% of the sample.

This sequence was found in a girl between 5 and 17 years old with multiple sclerosis. Sequencing used blood. The sequence links TRBV20-1 to TRBJ1-1; the D gene cannot be named for sure. In nucleotides, the sequence is TGCAGTGCTAGAGATAACTGGGAGGACGTCTCTGGGGCTGAAGCTTTCTTT. The resulting protein is CSARDNWEDVSGAEAFF.